Below, 21 T cell receptor beta chains from the same sample are listed, as sequenced in a study of blood T cell repertoires in COVID-19. Method: immunoSEQ multiplex PCR; TCRdb's copy keeps in-frame clones and lacks some. The sample contains 350,000 to 450,000 clones, over 75% of which appear only once. The sequencing input was PBMCs or T cells enriched from blood (not recorded which). Receptors originate from a woman between 18 and 30 years old who had been exposed to COVID-19.

The genes are TRBV18 and TRBJ2-5; D unresolved. V lost 1 base, J lost 2 bases, and 8 bases lay in between. Germline-derived CDR1 and CDR2 are KGHSH and LQKENI. The CDR3 covers 14 residues. As DNA, the CDR3 is TGTGCCAGCTCACCACTTCCTAGTCAAGAGACCCAGTACTTC. This gives the protein CASSPLPSQETQYF. Full variable domain (outside the CDR3, taken from reference TRBV18 and TRBJ2-5): NAGVMQNPRHLVRRRGQEARLRCSPMKGHSHVYWYRQLPEEGLKFMVYLQKENIIDESGMPKERFSAEFPKEGPSILRIQQVVRGDSAAYFCASSPLPSQETQYFGPGTRLLVL.

The J gene is TRBJ2-1, the V gene TRBV29-1; D perhaps matches TRBD1 (6 bases). Trimming removed 5 bases from V and 7 bases from J, with 18 bases in between. Germline-derived CDR1 and CDR2 are SQVTM and ANQGSEA. CDR3 length: 14 residues. CDR3 in DNA: TGCAGCGTTCCGGGACAAGCCTTCAGGAATGAGCAGTTCTTC. Its translation: CSVPGQAFRNEQFF.

The chain is built from TRBV7-2 and TRBJ2-3; D perhaps matches TRBD2 (5 bases). Germline V lookup: CDR1 SGHTA, CDR2 FQGNSA. CDR3 size: 13 residues. With 1 base removed from V and 7 bases from J, the gap between germline ends came to 9 bases. CDR3 protein: CASSLGTGYTQYF. The CDR3 coding sequence is TGTGCCAGCAGCTTAGGGACTGGATATACGCAGTATTTT.

The chain joins TRBV11-2 to TRBJ2-3; no definite D call. The germline V gene has CDR1 SGHAT and CDR2 FQNNGV. V lost 0 bases, J lost 5 bases, and 12 bases lay in between. The CDR3 spans 15 residues. The CDR3, as DNA: TGTGCCAGCAGCTTAGAGAGGCAGATCAGAGATACGCAGTATTTT. Protein sequence: CASSLERQIRDTQYF.

This rearrangement joins TRBV7-6 to TRBJ1-5; 9 bases line up with TRBD1. The germline V gene encodes CDR1 SGHVS and CDR2 FNYEAQ. The CDR3 is made up of 15 amino acids. V shed 5 bases, J shed 5 bases, and the junction held 7 bases outside the gene matches. Here the CDR3 reads CASSPGTGKDQPQHF. CDR3 nucleotides: TGTGCCAGCAGCCCCGGGACAGGGAAGGATCAGCCCCAGCATTTT. Using reference TRBV7-6 and TRBJ1-5 for the parts outside the CDR3, the full variable domain is GAGVSQSPRYKVTKRGQDVALRCDPISGHVSLYWYRQALGQGPEFLTYFNYEAQQDKSGLPNDRFSAERPEGSISTLTIQRTEQRDSAMYRCASSPGTGKDQPQHFGDGTRLSIL.

The chain couples TRBV2 to TRBJ1-3, with a weak D call TRBD1 (6 bases). Between the trimmed V and J ends, which lost 2 bases and 1 base, there was a span of 9 bases. From germline, CDR1 is SNHLY and CDR2 FYNNEI. The CDR3 is made up of 15 amino acids. CDR3 nucleotides: TGTGCCAGCAGTGAAATCGGACAGTCTGGAAACACCATATATTTT. It codes for CASSEIGQSGNTIYF.

This clone was recorded a few times. This sequence joins TRBV7-9 and TRBJ1-1, with no clear D. The CDR3 runs 13 residues. Germline lookup yields CDR1 SEHNR and CDR2 FQNEAQ (reference sequence). V was trimmed by 3 bases and J by 5 bases, leaving 10 bases between them. In nucleotides, the CDR3 is TGTGCCAGCAGCTTGTCGTCGGGGACTGAAGCTTTCTTT. This translates into CASSLSSGTEAFF.

The chain employs TRBV18 and TRBJ2-5; TRBD1 might be the D (6 bases). The V end lost 3 bases, the J end lost 5 bases, and 13 bases lay between the germline ends. The CDR3 loop spans 14 amino acids. From germline, CDR1 is KGHSH and CDR2 LQKENI. CDR3 sequence: CASSPGAGVETQYF. The DNA for the CDR3 is TGTGCCAGCTCACCTGGTGCAGGGGTCGAGACCCAGTACTTC. The complete variable domain, with remaining parts taken from reference TRBV18 and TRBJ2-5, reads NAGVMQNPRHLVRRRGQEARLRCSPMKGHSHVYWYRQLPEEGLKFMVYLQKENIIDESGMPKERFSAEFPKEGPSILRIQQVVRGDSAAYFCASSPGAGVETQYFGPGTRLLVL.

This clone was detected only a few times. This rearrangement joins TRBV4-2 to TRBJ2-7; 9 nucleotides match TRBD1. The trim removed 0 bases at V and 8 bases at J, leaving 5 bases unmatched. The CDR3 has 14 residues. Germline lookup yields CDR1 LGHNA and CDR2 YNFKEQ. The CDR3 DNA reads as TGTGCCAGCAGCCAAGATATACAGGGGGCTAAGCAGTACTTC. Protein product: CASSQDIQGAKQYF.

The V and J genes are TRBV28 and TRBJ2-3; tentative D call: TRBD2 (5 bases). Germline V gene data show CDR1 as MDHEN and CDR2 as SYDVKM. CDR3 length: 17 amino acids. Trimming took 3 bases from V and 1 from J, leaving 17 bases between them. CDR3 nucleotides: TGTGCCAGCAGTTTTCTGACGGCGGCGGAGGGCACAGATACGCAGTATTTT. This codes for CASSFLTAAEGTDTQYF.

V usage is TRBV6-5 and J usage is TRBJ2-7; 11 bases map to TRBD1. CDR3 length: 14 amino acids. J lost 5 bases, V lost 6 bases, and 6 bases had no gene match. Germline CDR1 MNHEY, CDR2 SVGAGI. The CDR3: CASRRTGGVDEQYF. CDR3 nucleotide sequence: TGTGCCAGCAGGCGGACAGGGGGCGTCGACGAGCAGTACTTC.

The chain uses TRBV6-5 and TRBJ2-1, with D hard to call. The CDR3 loop spans 15 amino acids. V was pared by 2 bases and J by 3 bases, with 11 bases between. The V gene's germline CDR1 is MNHEY and CDR2 SVGAGI. The CDR3 DNA reads TGTGCCAGCAGTTACCAGGCCACCTACTACAATGAGCAGTTCTTC. Amino acids: CASSYQATYYNEQFF.

The V call is TRBV28, the J call TRBJ1-5, with 7 bases aligning to TRBD1. Trimming took 2 bases from V and 15 from J; bases not matched to a gene: 10. The germline CDR1 and CDR2 sequences are MDHEN and SYDVKM. The CDR3 runs 13 residues. DNA of the CDR3: TGTGCCAGCAGTTTAGGGGGACAGAGGTTTCCGCATTTT. Its translation: CASSLGGQRFPHF. The variable domain in full, completed from reference TRBV28 and TRBJ1-5, reads DVKVTQSSRYLVKRTGEKVFLECVQDMDHENMFWYRQDPGLGLRLIYFSYDVKMKEKGDIPEGYSVSREKKERFSLILESASTNQTSMYLCASSLGGQRFPHFGDGTRLSIL.

The rearrangement links TRBV30 to TRBJ2-5; TRBD2 aligns across 14 bases. Looked up from germline, CDR1 is GTSNPN and CDR2 is SVGIG (reference sequence). J gave up 5 bases and V 2 bases, and 4 bases lay outside the gene matches. The CDR3 runs 15 residues. The CDR3 spells CAWSLTSGGVETQYF. CDR3 coding DNA: TGTGCCTGGAGTTTGACTAGCGGGGGGGTTGAGACCCAGTACTTC.

The gene calls are TRBV19 and TRBJ2-3, with TRBD1 as a possible D gene (5 bases). Deletions cut 6 bases from V and 4 bases from J, with 14 bases between. CDR1 is LNHDA and CDR2 is SQIVND in the germline V gene (reference sequence). The CDR3 length is 14 residues. This chain's CDR3 is CASRILGRADTQYF. The CDR3 DNA reads as TGTGCCAGTAGAATCTTGGGGCGCGCAGATACGCAGTATTTT.

The chain uses TRBV5-1 and TRBJ2-3; TRBD1 is a possible D gene (5 bases). The CDR3 loop spans 16 amino acids. The germline gives CDR1 SGHRS, CDR2 YFSETQ. V gave up 1 base and J gave up 5 bases, with 17 bases separating them. The CDR3 loop is CASSLTGPSIGDTQYF. As DNA, the CDR3 is TGCGCCAGCAGCTTGACAGGCCCCTCAATTGGAGATACGCAGTATTTT.

V usage is TRBV6-5 and J usage is TRBJ1-4, with 8 bases identical to TRBD1. Looked up from germline, CDR1 is MNHEY and CDR2 is SVGAGI. This CDR3 comprises 14 residues. V shed 6 bases and J 7 bases; nucleotides not matched to a gene: 7. The CDR3 loop is CASRSGTGVEKLFF. In DNA, the CDR3 is TGTGCCAGCAGATCCGGGACAGGTGTTGAAAAACTGTTTTTT.

The genes are TRBV28 and TRBJ1-2; the match to TRBD1 covers 9 bases. The length of the CDR3 is 13 residues. In germline, CDR1 is MDHEN, CDR2 SYDVKM. Losses at the gene ends were 2 bases for V and 8 bases for J; bases not matched to a gene: 3. The CDR3 protein is CASSLGTGKGYTF. CDR3 sequence (DNA): TGTGCCAGCAGTTTAGGGACAGGGAAAGGCTACACCTTC.

The genes are TRBV10-2 and TRBJ2-4; 7 positions agree with TRBD2. The CDR3 contains 13 residues. Per germline, CDR1 WSHSY and CDR2 SAAADI. Unmatched junction bases numbered 8, after V lost 7 bases and J lost 8 bases. CDR3 sequence: CASIPGGEDIQYF. The CDR3, as DNA: TGCGCCAGCATTCCGGGGGGAGAGGACATTCAGTACTTC.

This chain joins TRBV5-3 and TRBJ2-5, with a weak D call TRBD1 (5 bases). TRBV5-3 is noted as an ORF with a role that remains uncertain. This CDR3 region has 15 residues. Trimming left V 2 bases short and J 4 bases short, with 15 bases between. CDR3 sequence (DNA): TGTGCCAGAAGCTTCTGCAGGGTGTCGGGAGAGACCCAGTACTTC. Amino acids: CARSFCRVSGETQYF.

The chain joins TRBV7-8 to TRBJ1-5, with 7 bases aligning to TRBD1. V lost 5 bases to trimming and J lost 6 bases; unmatched junction nucleotides: 4. CDR1 and CDR2 (germline): SGHVS, FQNEAQ. The CDR3 sequence is 13 residues long. CDR3 bases: TGTGCCAGCAGCCGGGACAGTGCTCAGCCCCAGCATTTT. Residues: CASSRDSAQPQHF.